Presented here are 9 T cell receptor beta chains from one specimen sequenced in a study of post-analysis software for immune sequencing data. General observations from the study: Five or six TRBV segments were more frequent in patients than controls; TRBV5-6, TRBV5-1 and TRBV20-1 belonged to this group.

Their recognized antigens are unknown. Libraries were made from TCR beta cDNA, and they carried unique molecular identifiers. Each CDR3 protein is one row after TCRdb ran MiXCR on the PCR reads. The sample carries approximately 350,000 distinct CDR3 sequences, roughly 30% recorded once. Material for sequencing was blood. The origin of the receptors is a girl aged 10 to 17 with multiple sclerosis.

This clonotype showed up many times. This chain uses TRBV29-1 with TRBJ2-7; D might be TRBD2 (6 bases). Germline V gene data show CDR1 as SQVTM and CDR2 as ANQGSEA. The CDR3 runs to 11 residues. Trimming took 7 bases from V and 6 from J, leaving 13 bases between them. CDR3 coding DNA: TGCAGCGGACTAGTGCTGGGCGAGCAGTACTTC. Protein sequence: CSGLVLGEQYF.

This clonotype has only a few counts. The gene calls are TRBV21-1 and TRBJ2-7; the table assigns TRBD1, which was not confirmed against the DNA. TRBV21-1 is termed a pseudogene. CDR3 length: 16 residues. The CDR3 loop is CASSKLGADLDYEQYF. DNA of the CDR3: TGTGCCAGCAGCAAATTGGGGGCTGACTTAGACTACGAGCAGTACTTC.

The V and J genes are TRBV11-2 and TRBJ2-5, with D uncertain. Trimming removed 6 bases at V and 11 bases at J, with 10 bases between. Germline V gene lookup returns CDR1 SGHAT and CDR2 FQNNGV. The CDR3 consists of 10 residues. The CDR3 DNA reads TGTGCCAGCAGTTTCAATGAGCAGTACTTC. Its protein product is CASSFNEQYF.

The rearrangement links TRBV24-1 to TRBJ2-3; D not certain. This CDR3 has 13 amino acids. Germline V gene data show CDR1 as KGHDR and CDR2 as SFDVKD. V lost 5 bases, J lost 4 bases, and 9 bases lay in between. The CDR3 here is CATSASVADTQYF. CDR3 sequence (DNA): TGTGCCACCAGTGCTTCAGTCGCAGATACGCAGTATTTT.

This clonotype has only a few counts. The genes are TRBV20-1 and TRBJ1-2; no clear D gene. Trimming took off 5 bases at V and 5 bases at J, with 24 bases between the two ends. The CDR3 consists of 16 residues. The germline CDR1 and CDR2 sequences are DFQATT and SNEGSKA (reference sequence). This CDR3 reads CSALSPRTGARYGYTF. As DNA, the CDR3 is TGCAGTGCTCTGAGCCCGCGGACCGGAGCTAGATATGGCTACACCTTC.

The chain uses TRBV15 and TRBJ1-5, with a weak D call TRBD1 (6 bases). V was trimmed by 4 bases and J by 0 bases, leaving 13 bases between them. Looked up from germline, CDR1 is LNHNV and CDR2 is YYDKDF (reference sequence). The CDR3 has 16 residues. Here the CDR3 reads CATSIGTGYSNQPQHF. CDR3 DNA: TGTGCCACCAGCATAGGTACAGGGTATAGCAATCAGCCCCAGCATTTT.

This chain links TRBV12-3 or TRBV12-4 with TRBJ2-3, with D possibly matching TRBD2 (7 bases). This CDR3 spans 17 amino acids. The V gene lost 3 bases and the J gene lost 1 base, with 17 bases spanning the gap. The CDR3 loop is CASSFFGGGSGTDTQYF. In DNA form, the CDR3 reads TGTGCCAGCAGTTTCTTTGGGGGGGGCAGTGGCACAGATACGCAGTATTTT.

This clonotype showed up just a few times. The gene calls are TRBV7-8 and TRBJ2-1, with a weak D call TRBD2 (5 bases). This CDR3 has 15 amino acids. V shed 4 bases and J shed 1 base, with 11 bases lying between them. The germline gives CDR1 SGHVS, CDR2 FQNEAQ. The CDR3 sequence is CASSSGLLSYNEQFF. DNA for the CDR3: TGTGCCAGCAGCTCAGGACTCCTATCCTACAATGAGCAGTTCTTC.

J is TRBJ1-5 and V is TRBV24-1; 8 bases map to TRBD1. Germline lookup yields CDR1 KGHDR and CDR2 SFDVKD. The CDR3 is made up of 16 amino acids. V lost 5 bases and J lost 1; bases outside the gene matches: 6. CDR3 residues: CATSVGTGGSNQPQHF. The CDR3 region has the DNA TGTGCCACCAGTGTTGGGACAGGAGGAAGCAATCAGCCCCAGCATTTT.